This passage covers 23 T cell receptor beta chains from one sample sequenced in a study of T cell repertoires in cytomegalovirus infection. TCRdb analysed the reads with MiXCR anew, one entry per CDR3 protein. Here the sample spans almost 300,000 distinct CDR3 sequences, around 9.6% being singletons. The sequenced sample consisted of PBMCs. The receptors come from a human donor in good health (CMV status not recorded). Some clones in this sample may be carry-over from other donors' samples.

The V call is TRBV28, the J call TRBJ1-1; TRBD1 matches at 7 bases. The germline CDR1 and CDR2 sequences are MDHEN and SYDVKM. J was trimmed by 11 bases and V by 2 bases; bases with no gene match: 8. This CDR3 is built from 13 residues. In nucleotides, the CDR3 is TGTGCCAGCAGTTTAAGGGGGCCCGGGAAGGCTTTCTTT. Its protein is CASSLRGPGKAFF.

Ten or more counts support this clonotype. V is TRBV20-1 and J is TRBJ1-5; a weak D match, TRBD1 (5 bases). The germline CDR1 and CDR2 sequences are DFQATT and SNEGSKA (reference sequence). The CDR3 is 13 residues long. Trimming removed 6 bases at V and 11 bases at J, with 20 bases between. The CDR3 region is CSARGDRSPSQHF. CDR3 bases: TGCAGTGCCCGAGGGGACCGCTCTCCGTCCCAGCATTTT.

The table lists this clonotype with a few counts. This rearrangement joins TRBV7-9 to TRBJ2-3, with 8 bases identical to TRBD1. CDR3 length: 17 amino acids. J was trimmed by 1 base and V by 0 bases; bases with no gene match: 6. In germline, CDR1 is SEHNR, CDR2 FQNEAQ (reference sequence). The CDR3: CASSLAGQGARTDTQYF. As DNA, the CDR3 is TGTGCCAGCAGCTTAGCCGGCCAGGGGGCCCGCACAGATACGCAGTATTTT.

The J gene is TRBJ1-2, the V gene TRBV3-1; 9 bases agree with TRBD1. The CDR3 sequence is 17 residues long. Unmatched junction bases numbered 5, after V lost 0 bases and J lost 0 bases. Germline CDR1 and CDR2: LGHDT and YNNKEL (reference sequence). CDR3 DNA: TGTGCCAGCAGCCAAGAGTGGGGGACAGGGCCTAACTATGGCTACACCTTC. It is translated as CASSQEWGTGPNYGYTF.

This clonotype was seen repeatedly, ten times or more. The chain carries TRBV5-4 and TRBJ2-3; no clear D. This CDR3 comprises 14 residues. The germline V gene has CDR1 SGHNT and CDR2 YYREEE (reference sequence). The V end lost 4 bases, the J end lost 4 bases, and 13 bases lay between the germline ends. CDR3 sequence: CASSRWGSADTQYF. CDR3 nucleotide sequence: TGTGCCAGCAGCCGTTGGGGAAGCGCAGATACGCAGTATTTT.

This clonotype appeared a few times. This chain links TRBV2 with TRBJ2-7; TRBD1 or TRBD2 may be the D gene (5 bases each). This CDR3 contains 13 residues. The germline gives CDR1 SNHLY, CDR2 FYNNEI. Trimming removed 0 bases from V and 4 bases from J, with 7 bases in between. Here the CDR3 reads CASSEAGVYEQYV. CDR3 DNA sequence: TGTGCCAGCAGTGAAGCGGGGGTTTACGAGCAGTACGTC.

A note on this clonotype: At one of its ends the junction is not consistent with the germline gene, which may arise from a read error. V gene TRBV6-5 combines with J gene TRBJ2-5; possible D gene TRBD1, 6 bases. The CDR3 runs to 17 residues. Germline V gene data show CDR1 as MNHEY and CDR2 as SVGAGI. The chain's CDR3 is CASSYWGQGPVQETQHF. In DNA, the CDR3 is TGTGCCAGCAGTTACTGGGGACAAGGACCCGTCCAAGAGACCCAGCACTTC.

The sample holds many counts of this clonotype. This chain connects TRBV12-3 or TRBV12-4 to TRBJ1-1; D might be TRBD1 (5 bases). The V and J ends lost 6 bases and 1 base respectively, with 12 bases between them. The CDR3 spans 14 residues. The DNA for the CDR3 is TGTGCCAGCAGGGCACAGGAGGAGAACACTGAAGCTTTCTTT. It codes for CASRAQEENTEAFF.

In its sample, this clonotype was seen a few times. V gene TRBV29-1 combines with J gene TRBJ2-1; 10 bases are a match to TRBD2. The germline V gene encodes CDR1 SQVTM and CDR2 ANQGSEA. V lost 4 bases to trimming and J lost 6 bases; unmatched junction nucleotides: 6. The CDR3 sequence is 14 residues long. In DNA form, the CDR3 reads TGCAGCGTTGGAAGCGGGGGGGGAAGCAATGAGCAGTTCTTC. Translated, it gives CSVGSGGGSNEQFF.

This clonotype was seen at least ten times. The rearrangement joins TRBV6-2 or TRBV6-3 to TRBJ2-7; TRBD1 agrees at 7 bases. The junction had 9 bases not matched to a gene; V was cut back by 9 bases and J by 4 bases. The CDR3 is 13 residues long. Germline V gives CDR1 MNHEY, CDR2 SVGEGT. The CDR3 coding sequence is TGTGCCAGTCTGGCGGCAGGGGGATACGAGCAGTACGTC. This codes for CASLAAGGYEQYV.

This clonotype was seen repeatedly, ten times or more. The chain is built from TRBV7-9 and TRBJ2-5, with D possibly matching TRBD1 (6 bases). The CDR3 spans 16 residues. Germline V gene lookup returns CDR1 SEHNR and CDR2 FQNEAQ (reference sequence). The germline V and J ends were trimmed by 5 bases and 5 bases, with 21 bases remaining between them. In nucleotides, the CDR3 is TGTGCCAGCAGCCCTCCAGGGGTTTACTCGGGCGAGACCCAGTACTTC. As protein: CASSPPGVYSGETQYF. Using reference TRBV7-9 and TRBJ2-5 for the parts outside the CDR3, the full variable domain is DTGVSQNPRHKITKRGQNVTFRCDPISEHNRLYWYRQTLGQGPEFLTYFQNEAQLEKSRLLSDRFSAERPKGSFSTLEIQRTEQGDSAMYLCASSPPGVYSGETQYFGPGTRLLVL.

This clonotype was recorded many times. This chain joins TRBV12-3 or TRBV12-4 and TRBJ2-3; TRBD2 aligns across 7 bases. The J segment lost 2 bases and the V segment lost 2 bases, leaving 10 bases of the junction unmatched. The CDR3 sequence is 17 residues long. The CDR3 region is CASSLRNSGTTTDTQYF. The CDR3 bases are TGTGCCAGCAGTTTACGGAATTCCGGGACTACCACAGATACGCAGTATTTT.

The genes are TRBV29-1 and TRBJ1-2; TRBD1 matches at 8 bases. The germline CDR1 and CDR2 sequences are SQVTM and ANQGSEA. CDR3 length: 14 amino acids. The ends lost 4 bases at V and 2 bases at J; junction bases unmatched: 6. DNA of the CDR3: TGCAGCGTTGGTGGACAGGGCTTCAACTATGGCTACACCTTC. Its protein product is CSVGGQGFNYGYTF.

The table lists this clonotype with many counts. The chain employs TRBV19 and TRBJ2-2; D might be TRBD1 (6 bases). The germline CDR1 and CDR2 sequences are LNHDA and SQIVND (reference sequence). V lost 10 bases and J lost 1, with 10 bases in between. The CDR3 loop spans 13 amino acids. DNA of the CDR3: TGTGCCATAATGACAGGGAACACCGGGGAGCTGTTTTTT. This gives the protein CAIMTGNTGELFF.

There are a few counts of this clonotype. This chain joins TRBV2 and TRBJ1-1; no reliable D call. Between the trimmed V and J ends, which lost 2 bases and 11 bases, there was a span of 9 bases. The CDR3 covers 11 residues. Germline V gene sequence: CDR1 SNHLY, CDR2 FYNNEI. This CDR3 is CASSELRVAFF. The CDR3 nucleotides read TGTGCCAGCAGTGAACTCCGTGTCGCTTTCTTT.

This clonotype was observed at least ten times. The chain employs TRBV7-9 and TRBJ2-5; the D is unclear. CDR3 size: 17 residues. Trimming pared 0 bases from V and 4 bases from J, leaving 18 bases between. Per the germline V gene, CDR1 is SEHNR and CDR2 is FQNEAQ (reference sequence). The CDR3 nucleotides read TGTGCCAGCAGCTTAGCGTTCCTACCGGATCCCGGAGAGACCCAGTACTTC. This translates into CASSLAFLPDPGETQYF.

This clonotype was seen many times. The rearrangement joins TRBV14 to TRBJ2-5, with D perhaps matching TRBD1 or TRBD2 (5 bases each). Germline V gives CDR1 SGHDN, CDR2 FVKESK. V was pared by 3 bases and J by 5 bases, with 10 bases between. The CDR3 length is 13 residues. This chain's CDR3 is CASSQGPSETQYF. CDR3 in DNA: TGTGCCAGCAGCCAGGGACCGTCGGAGACCCAGTACTTC.

This clonotype was recorded many times. V and J are TRBV20-1 and TRBJ1-2, with D uncertain. The CDR3 loop spans 12 amino acids. Trimming stripped 7 bases from V and 4 bases from J, with 13 bases between. Per germline, CDR1 DFQATT and CDR2 SNEGSKA (reference sequence). The CDR3 reads CSVHEGIYGYTF. The CDR3 bases are TGCAGTGTTCATGAGGGAATCTATGGCTACACCTTC.

This clonotype was picked up many times. V gene TRBV5-6 combines with J gene TRBJ2-2, with a tentative D call TRBD1 (6 bases). Trimming took off 1 base at V and 2 bases at J, with 9 bases between the two ends. CDR3 length: 15 residues. Germline V CDR1 and CDR2: SGHDT, YYEEEE. The CDR3 loop reads CASSLIRGNTGELFF. For the CDR3, the DNA is TGTGCCAGCAGCTTGATCAGGGGAAACACCGGGGAGCTGTTTTTT.

This clonotype has at least ten counts. The chain has TRBV7-2 and TRBJ2-2, with 8 bases matching TRBD1. Trimming at V came to 5 bases and at J to 4 bases, leaving 6 bases not matched to a gene. CDR1 is SGHTA, CDR2 FQGNSA, per germline. The CDR3 covers 15 residues. The CDR3 DNA reads TGTGCCAGCAGCATTAGACAGGGGAGCACCGGGGAGCTGTTTTTT. Amino acid sequence: CASSIRQGSTGELFF.

J is TRBJ1-5 and V is TRBV2; 7 nucleotides line up with TRBD1. CDR1 is SNHLY, CDR2 FYNNEI, per germline. The CDR3 loop spans 14 amino acids. Trimming at V came to 7 bases and at J to 6 bases, leaving 9 bases not matched to a gene. The CDR3 sequence is CASIPGTGAQPQHF. The CDR3, as DNA: TGTGCCAGCATCCCGGGAACAGGGGCTCAGCCCCAGCATTTT.

This clonotype was counted many times. This chain joins TRBV4-2 and TRBJ2-1; 16 bases are a match to TRBD2. Germline V gives CDR1 LGHNA, CDR2 YNFKEQ. The CDR3 is made up of 17 amino acids. The junction had 4 bases not matched to a gene; V was cut back by 1 base and J by 7 bases. CDR3 sequence reads: CASSQGGLAGGWNEQFF. The CDR3 bases are TGTGCCAGCAGCCAAGGGGGACTAGCGGGGGGGTGGAATGAGCAGTTCTTC.

This clonotype appeared many times. V gene TRBV7-8 combines with J gene TRBJ2-7; possibly TRBD2 for D (5 bases). CDR1 SGHVS and CDR2 FQNEAQ come from the germline V gene. The CDR3 totals 17 residues. Trimming left V 3 bases short and J 3 bases short, with 21 bases between. The CDR3 nucleotides read TGTGCCAGCAGCTTGGAATCGGGGAACGAAAAATACTACGAGCAGTACTTC. Translating it yields CASSLESGNEKYYEQYF.